The clone carrying this T cell receptor (beta chain) was counted many times. Amplified TCR beta CDR3 regions were obtained using RNA transcripts as template. Second-round multiplex PCR came after a first-round RT-PCR that employed HTBI primers. TCRdb re-analysed the multiplex PCR reads in MiXCR, keeping a single row per CDR3 protein. The sample contains 360,000 or so distinct CDR3 sequences, 15% to 20% of which appear only once. This record belongs to a study of Graves' ophthalmopathy and Graves' hyperthyroidism. The CDR3 covers 15 residues. Germline loops: CDR1 MNHEY, CDR2 SVGEGT. V shed 2 bases and J 6 bases; nucleotides not matched to a gene: 3.

The sequence was collected from a woman under 30 with Graves' ophthalmopathy. Material: peripheral blood. This sequence joins TRBV6-2 or TRBV6-3 and TRBJ2-3; TRBD2 matches 12 bases. This CDR3 is CASSYPLAGGDTQYF. The CDR3, as DNA: TGTGCCAGCAGTTACCCACTAGCGGGAGGCGATACGCAGTATTTT.